The subject of this entry is one T cell receptor (beta chain). Assay: immunoSEQ multiplex PCR; the TCRdb copy retains only in-frame clones and omits some. The sample has around 100,000 clones; approximately 81% are singletons. This sample stems from a study of blood T cell repertoires in COVID-19. This CDR3 is built from 13 residues. Looked up from germline, CDR1 is MNHEY and CDR2 is SVGAGI. The V end was cut by 0 bases, the J end by 14 bases, with 14 bases between. The receptor was isolated from a man between 50 and 59 years old with acute or convalescent COVID-19. The sequencing sample was made of peripheral blood. The rearrangement joins TRBV6-5 to TRBJ2-1, with D possibly TRBD1 on 6 matching bases. The CDR3 DNA sequence: TGTGCCAGCAGTTACTCTTCACAGGGAAGGGAGTTCTTC. Translation: CASSYSSQGREFF.